A selection of T cell receptor beta chains follows, all from one sample in a study of Ad26.COV2.S vaccination and SARS-CoV-2 variants. Here immunoSEQ multiplex PCR was the method, and the copy in TCRdb shows in-frame clones only, minus some. The sample contains hundreds of thousands of clones, 92% of which appear only once. Sample: peripheral blood, taken in a trial of Ad26.COV2.S vaccine versus placebo. The receptor source for this set is a person between 18 and 65 years old who received the Ad26.COV2.S COVID-19 vaccine or a placebo. Both conserved end residues are trimmed from each CDR3. Each record gives: CDR3 length, V gene, J gene, CDR3 protein.

CDR3 length: 13
V gene: TRBV27
J gene: TRBJ1-2
CDR3 protein: ASSTLTGRTRGYT

CDR3 length: 13
V gene: TRBV7-7
J gene: TRBJ2-1
CDR3 protein: ASSSYPAGGNEQF

CDR3 length: 11
V gene: TRBV11-2
J gene: TRBJ1-1
CDR3 protein: ASSLGPGDEAF

CDR3 length: 13
V gene: TRBV29-1
J gene: TRBJ2-5
CDR3 protein: SAKGHVGYQETQY

CDR3 length: 14
V gene: TRBV3-1/TRBV3-2
J gene: TRBJ1-3
CDR3 protein: ASSQVAGPSGNTIY

CDR3 length: 14
V gene: TRBV6-1
J gene: TRBJ2-6
CDR3 protein: ASSDPLSSGANVLT

CDR3 length: 14
V gene: TRBV19
J gene: TRBJ2-5
CDR3 protein: ASSICRTIPAETQY

CDR3 length: 15
V gene: TRBV7-8
J gene: TRBJ2-3
CDR3 protein: ASSLRSGGRSTDTQY

CDR3 length: 11
V gene: TRBV18
J gene: TRBJ2-1
CDR3 protein: ASSLLGANEQF

CDR3 length: 15
V gene: TRBV11-2
J gene: TRBJ2-4
CDR3 protein: ASSLVYRTGSKNIQY

CDR3 length: 11
V gene: TRBV7-9
J gene: TRBJ1-1
CDR3 protein: ASSLMGGTEAF

CDR3 length: 11
V gene: TRBV5-6
J gene: TRBJ2-2
CDR3 protein: ASSFRLPGELF

CDR3 length: 15
V gene: TRBV7-6
J gene: TRBJ2-3
CDR3 protein: ASSLALVAASTDTQY

CDR3 length: 12
V gene: TRBV6-5
J gene: TRBJ2-3
CDR3 protein: ASRRGAGTDTQY

CDR3 length: 11
V gene: TRBV6-5
J gene: TRBJ1-2
CDR3 protein: ATNDRGDAGYT

CDR3 length: 12
V gene: TRBV6-5
J gene: TRBJ2-1
CDR3 protein: ASREGQTNNEQF

CDR3 length: 11
V gene: TRBV7-9
J gene: TRBJ2-2
CDR3 protein: ASSLLNTGELF

CDR3 length: 14
V gene: TRBV27
J gene: TRBJ1-1
CDR3 protein: ASSLAAGILNTEAF

CDR3 length: 15
V gene: TRBV4-1
J gene: TRBJ2-1
CDR3 protein: ASSQGLHVGAYNEQF

CDR3 length: 14
V gene: TRBV5-1
J gene: TRBJ1-1
CDR3 protein: ASSLGNRDRGTEAF

CDR3 length: 10
V gene: TRBV15
J gene: TRBJ2-5
CDR3 protein: ATSPPGETQY

CDR3 length: 17
V gene: TRBV4-2
J gene: TRBJ2-7
CDR3 protein: ASSLSQTSGGPYSYEQY

CDR3 length: 10
V gene: TRBV29-1
J gene: TRBJ2-7
CDR3 protein: SVGGGFHEQY

CDR3 length: 18
V gene: TRBV2
J gene: TRBJ2-3
CDR3 protein: ASSDLGLAGGRTRTDTQY

CDR3 length: 13
V gene: TRBV5-6
J gene: TRBJ2-2
CDR3 protein: ASSFGTANTGELF

CDR3 length: 11
V gene: TRBV7-9
J gene: TRBJ1-3
CDR3 protein: ASATGERNTIY

CDR3 length: 11
V gene: TRBV30
J gene: TRBJ1-5
CDR3 protein: AWSRQGIQPQH

CDR3 length: 14
V gene: TRBV7-2
J gene: TRBJ2-5
CDR3 protein: ASSPASGGAGETQY

CDR3 length: 13
V gene: TRBV6-2/TRBV6-3
J gene: TRBJ2-7
CDR3 protein: ASSSFDRGSYEQY

CDR3 length: 15
V gene: TRBV11-2
J gene: TRBJ2-7
CDR3 protein: ASSPTTGPFSSYEQY

CDR3 length: 16
V gene: TRBV5-1
J gene: TRBJ2-2
CDR3 protein: ASTPTSGGLRITGELF

CDR3 length: 12
V gene: TRBV4-1
J gene: TRBJ1-2
CDR3 protein: ASSQVGASYGYT

CDR3 length: 11
V gene: TRBV6-2/TRBV6-3
J gene: TRBJ2-7
CDR3 protein: ASSQDSSYEQY